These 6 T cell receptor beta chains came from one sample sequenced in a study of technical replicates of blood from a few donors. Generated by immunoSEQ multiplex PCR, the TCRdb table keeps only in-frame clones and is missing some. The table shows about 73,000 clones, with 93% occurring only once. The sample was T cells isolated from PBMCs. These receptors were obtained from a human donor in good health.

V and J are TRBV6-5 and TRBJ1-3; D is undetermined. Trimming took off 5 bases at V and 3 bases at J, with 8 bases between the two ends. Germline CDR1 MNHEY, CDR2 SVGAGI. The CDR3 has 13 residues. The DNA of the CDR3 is TGTGCCAGCAGTCCAGGTTTTGGAAACACCATATATTTT. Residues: CASSPGFGNTIYF.

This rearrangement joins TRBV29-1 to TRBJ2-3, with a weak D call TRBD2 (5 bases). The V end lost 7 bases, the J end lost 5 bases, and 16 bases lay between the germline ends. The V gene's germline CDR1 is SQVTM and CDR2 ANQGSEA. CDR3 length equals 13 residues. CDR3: CSAIPRGLDTQYF. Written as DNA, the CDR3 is TGCAGCGCCATTCCCCGGGGTTTAGATACGCAGTATTTT.

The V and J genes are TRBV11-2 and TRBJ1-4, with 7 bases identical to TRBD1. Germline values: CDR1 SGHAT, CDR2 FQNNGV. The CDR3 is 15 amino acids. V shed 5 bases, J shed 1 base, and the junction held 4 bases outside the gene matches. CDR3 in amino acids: CASSPDRVTNEKLFF. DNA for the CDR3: TGTGCCAGCAGCCCTGACAGGGTAACTAATGAAAAACTGTTTTTT.

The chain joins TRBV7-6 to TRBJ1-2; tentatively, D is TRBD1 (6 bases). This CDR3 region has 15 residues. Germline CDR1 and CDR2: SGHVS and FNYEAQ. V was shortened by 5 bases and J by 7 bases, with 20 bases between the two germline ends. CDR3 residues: CASSLRGIGSSGYTF. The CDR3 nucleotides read TGTGCCAGCAGCCTCAGGGGTATAGGTTCATCTGGCTACACCTTC.

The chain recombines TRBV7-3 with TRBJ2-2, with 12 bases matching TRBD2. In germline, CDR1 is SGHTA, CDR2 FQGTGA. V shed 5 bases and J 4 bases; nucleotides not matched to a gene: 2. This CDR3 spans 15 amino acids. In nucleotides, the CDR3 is TGTGCCAGCAGCCCTAGCGGGGGGGGCACCGGGGAGCTGTTTTTT. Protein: CASSPSGGGTGELFF. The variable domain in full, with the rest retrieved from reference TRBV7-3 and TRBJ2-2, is GAGVSQTPSNKVTEKGKYVELRCDPISGHTALYWYRQSLGQGPEFLIYFQGTGAADDSGLPNDRFFAVRPEGSVSTLKIQRTERGDSAVYLCASSPSGGGTGELFFGEGSRLTVL.

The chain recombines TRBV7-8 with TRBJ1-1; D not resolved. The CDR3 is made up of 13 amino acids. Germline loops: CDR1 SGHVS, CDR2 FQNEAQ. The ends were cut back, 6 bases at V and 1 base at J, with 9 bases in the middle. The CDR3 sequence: CASRPRGNTEAFF. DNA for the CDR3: TGTGCCAGCAGGCCGCGGGGGAACACTGAAGCTTTCTTT.